This T cell receptor (beta chain) was recorded in a study of shared clonotypes between healthy human individuals. This CDR3 has 14 residues. The junction had 9 bases not matched to a gene; V was cut back by 8 bases and J by 3 bases. Germline assignment: CDR1 SNHLY and CDR2 FYNNEI. Each subset's genomic DNA was split evenly across several immunoSEQ plates. The unsorted PBMC replicate PCRs were performed with roughly 300 ng DNA, 25,000 to 30,000 T cell genomes. The team ran DNA from unsorted PBMCs on ten immunoSEQ deep assay plates for sequencing. Repertoires were generated with immunoSEQ multiplex PCR, while TCRdb's copy carries only in-frame clones and drops some. The sample contains about 600,000 clones, 70% to 80% of which appear only once. In the case of this clone: The antigen is unknown.

Study results and limitations: An anticipated effect of sequencing depth on clonotype sharing among donors was recognized.

The chain links TRBV2 to TRBJ1-2; 7 bases are a match to TRBD1. The source of this sequence is a woman in her forties in good health. Some clones in this sample may be carry-over from other donors' samples. Sequenced: PBMCs. The CDR3 is CASARTGADYGYTF. CDR3 nucleotides: TGTGCCAGCGCCCGGACAGGAGCGGACTATGGCTACACCTTC. The variable domain in full, completed from reference TRBV2 and TRBJ1-2, reads EPEVTQTPSHQVTQMGQEVILRCVPISNHLYFYWYRQILGQKVEFLVSFYNNEISEKSEIFDDQFSVERPDGSNFTLKIRSTKLEDSAMYFCASARTGADYGYTFGSGTRLTVV.